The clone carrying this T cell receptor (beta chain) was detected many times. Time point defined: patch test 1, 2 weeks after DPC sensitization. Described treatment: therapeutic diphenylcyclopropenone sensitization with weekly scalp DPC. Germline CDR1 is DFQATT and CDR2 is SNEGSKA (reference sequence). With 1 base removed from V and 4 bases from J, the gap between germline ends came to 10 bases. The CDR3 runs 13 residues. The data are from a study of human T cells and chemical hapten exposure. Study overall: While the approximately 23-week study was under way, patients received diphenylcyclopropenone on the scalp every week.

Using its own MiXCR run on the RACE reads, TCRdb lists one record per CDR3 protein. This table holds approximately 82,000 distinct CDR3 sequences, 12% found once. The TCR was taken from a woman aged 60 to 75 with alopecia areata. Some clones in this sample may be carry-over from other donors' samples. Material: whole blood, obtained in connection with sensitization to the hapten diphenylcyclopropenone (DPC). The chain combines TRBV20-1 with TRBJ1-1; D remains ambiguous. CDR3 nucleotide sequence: TGCAGTGCTAGAGGGGGTTTAGTCACTGAAGCTTTCTTT. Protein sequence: CSARGGLVTEAFF.